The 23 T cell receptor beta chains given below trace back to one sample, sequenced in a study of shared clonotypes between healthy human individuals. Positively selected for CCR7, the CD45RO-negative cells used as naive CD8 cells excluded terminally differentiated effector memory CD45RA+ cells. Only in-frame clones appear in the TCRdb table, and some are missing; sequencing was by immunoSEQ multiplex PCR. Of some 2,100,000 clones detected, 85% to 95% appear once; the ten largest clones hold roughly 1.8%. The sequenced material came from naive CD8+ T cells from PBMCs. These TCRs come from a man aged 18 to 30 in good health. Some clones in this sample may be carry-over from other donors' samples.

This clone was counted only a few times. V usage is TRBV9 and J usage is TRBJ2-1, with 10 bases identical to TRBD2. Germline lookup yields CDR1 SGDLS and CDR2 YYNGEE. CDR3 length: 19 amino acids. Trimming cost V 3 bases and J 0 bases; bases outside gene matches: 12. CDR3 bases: TGTGCCAGCAGCGCCCCCTCGGGGCTAGCGGGAGACTCCTACAATGAGCAGTTCTTC. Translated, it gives CASSAPSGLAGDSYNEQFF.

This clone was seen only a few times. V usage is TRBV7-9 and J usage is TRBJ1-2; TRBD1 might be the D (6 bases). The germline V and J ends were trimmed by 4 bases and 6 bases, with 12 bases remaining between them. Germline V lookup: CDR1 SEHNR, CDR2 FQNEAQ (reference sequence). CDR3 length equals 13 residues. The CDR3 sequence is CASSSFDRNGYTF. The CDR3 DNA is TGTGCCAGCAGCTCCTTCGACAGGAATGGCTACACCTTC.

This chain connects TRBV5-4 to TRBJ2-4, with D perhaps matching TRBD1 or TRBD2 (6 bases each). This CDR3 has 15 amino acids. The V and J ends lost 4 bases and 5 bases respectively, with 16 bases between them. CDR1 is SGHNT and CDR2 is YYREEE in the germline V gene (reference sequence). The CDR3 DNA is TGTGCCAGCAGCCGGGCGACAGGAGGGCAAAACATTCAGTACTTC. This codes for CASSRATGGQNIQYF.

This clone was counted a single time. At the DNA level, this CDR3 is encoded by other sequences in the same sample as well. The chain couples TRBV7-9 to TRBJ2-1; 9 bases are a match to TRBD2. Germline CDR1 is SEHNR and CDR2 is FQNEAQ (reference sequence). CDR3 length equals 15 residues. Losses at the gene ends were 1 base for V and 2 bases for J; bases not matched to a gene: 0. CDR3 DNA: TGTGCCAGCAGCTTAGGACTAGCGGCCTACAATGAGCAGTTCTTC. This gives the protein CASSLGLAAYNEQFF. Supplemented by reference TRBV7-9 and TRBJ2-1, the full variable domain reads DTGVSQNPRHKITKRGQNVTFRCDPISEHNRLYWYRQTLGQGPEFLTYFQNEAQLEKSRLLSDRFSAERPKGSFSTLEIQRTEQGDSAMYLCASSLGLAAYNEQFFGPGTRLTVL.

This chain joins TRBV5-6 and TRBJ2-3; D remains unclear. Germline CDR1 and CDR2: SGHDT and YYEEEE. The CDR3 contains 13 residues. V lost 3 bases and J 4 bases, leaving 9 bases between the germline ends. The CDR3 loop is CASSSIMSDTQYF. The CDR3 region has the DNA TGTGCCAGCAGCTCGATAATGTCAGATACGCAGTATTTT.

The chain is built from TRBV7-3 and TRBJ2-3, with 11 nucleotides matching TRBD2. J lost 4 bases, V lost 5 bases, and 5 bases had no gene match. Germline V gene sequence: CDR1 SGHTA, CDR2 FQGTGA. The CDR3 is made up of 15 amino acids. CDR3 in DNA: TGTGCCAGCAGCCTTACTAGCGGGAGAGCAGATACGCAGTATTTT. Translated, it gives CASSLTSGRADTQYF.

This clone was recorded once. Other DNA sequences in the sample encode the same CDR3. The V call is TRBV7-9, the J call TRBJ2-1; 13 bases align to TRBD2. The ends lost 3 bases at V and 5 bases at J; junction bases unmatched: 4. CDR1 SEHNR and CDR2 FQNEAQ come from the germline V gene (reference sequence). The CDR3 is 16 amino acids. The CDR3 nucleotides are TGTGCCAGCAGCTTGGCGGGACTAGCGGGACACAATGAGCAGTTCTTC. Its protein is CASSLAGLAGHNEQFF.

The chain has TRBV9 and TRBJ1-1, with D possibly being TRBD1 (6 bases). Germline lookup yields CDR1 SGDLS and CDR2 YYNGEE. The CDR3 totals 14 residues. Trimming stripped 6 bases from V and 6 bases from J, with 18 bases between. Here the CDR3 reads CASTMLRGGPEAFF. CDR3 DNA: TGTGCCAGCACCATGTTGAGGGGGGGCCCTGAAGCTTTCTTT. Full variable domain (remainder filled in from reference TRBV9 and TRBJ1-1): DSGVTQTPKHLITATGQRVTLRCSPRSGDLSVYWYQQSLDQGLQFLIQYYNGEERAKGNILERFSAQQFPDLHSELNLSSLELGDSALYFCASTMLRGGPEAFFGQGTRLTVV.

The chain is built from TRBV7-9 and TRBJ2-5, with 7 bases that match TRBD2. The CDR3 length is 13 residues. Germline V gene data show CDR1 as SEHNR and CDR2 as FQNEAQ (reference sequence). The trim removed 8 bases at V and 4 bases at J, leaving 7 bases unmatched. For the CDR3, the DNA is TGTGCCAGCTTTGCTCCGGGGGGAGAGACCCAGTACTTC. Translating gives CASFAPGGETQYF. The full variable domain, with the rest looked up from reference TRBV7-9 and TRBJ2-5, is DTGVSQNPRHKITKRGQNVTFRCDPISEHNRLYWYRQTLGQGPEFLTYFQNEAQLEKSRLLSDRFSAERPKGSFSTLEIQRTEQGDSAMYLCASFAPGGETQYFGPGTRLLVL.

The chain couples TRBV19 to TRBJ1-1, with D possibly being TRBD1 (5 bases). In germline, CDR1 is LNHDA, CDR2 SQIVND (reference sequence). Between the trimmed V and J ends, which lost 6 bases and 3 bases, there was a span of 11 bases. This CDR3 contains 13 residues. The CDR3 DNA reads TGTGCCAGTAGCGGTAGGGACTACACTGAAGCTTTCTTT. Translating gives CASSGRDYTEAFF.

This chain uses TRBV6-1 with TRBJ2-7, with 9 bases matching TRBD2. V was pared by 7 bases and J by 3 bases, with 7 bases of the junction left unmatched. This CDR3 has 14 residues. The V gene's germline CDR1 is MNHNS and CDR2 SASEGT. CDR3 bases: TGTGCCAGCAAAGACAAGACTAGCGGCTACGAGCAGTACTTC. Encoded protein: CASKDKTSGYEQYF.

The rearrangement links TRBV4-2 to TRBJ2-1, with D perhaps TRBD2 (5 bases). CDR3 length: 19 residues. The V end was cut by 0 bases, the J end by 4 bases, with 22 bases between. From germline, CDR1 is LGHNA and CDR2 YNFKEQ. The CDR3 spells CASSQDLGVALPDYNEQFF. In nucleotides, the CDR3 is TGTGCCAGCAGCCAAGACCTGGGAGTAGCCCTTCCTGATTACAATGAGCAGTTCTTC.

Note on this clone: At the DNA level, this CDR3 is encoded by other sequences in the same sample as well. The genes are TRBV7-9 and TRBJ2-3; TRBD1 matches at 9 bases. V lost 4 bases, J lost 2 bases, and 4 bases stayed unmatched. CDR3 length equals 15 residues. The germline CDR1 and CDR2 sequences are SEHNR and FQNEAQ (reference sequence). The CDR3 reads CASSSTGGLTDTQYF. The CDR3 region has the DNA TGTGCCAGCAGCTCGACAGGGGGGCTCACAGATACGCAGTATTTT. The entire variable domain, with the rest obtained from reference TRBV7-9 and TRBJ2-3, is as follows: DTGVSQNPRHKITKRGQNVTFRCDPISEHNRLYWYRQTLGQGPEFLTYFQNEAQLEKSRLLSDRFSAERPKGSFSTLEIQRTEQGDSAMYLCASSSTGGLTDTQYFGPGTRLTVL.

CDR3 nucleotides: TGTGCCTGGAGTGTGGTAGGGGCCGCGGACGTCCTGACTTTC. This gives the protein CAWSVVGAADVLTF. The V and J genes are TRBV30 and TRBJ2-6, with TRBD1 as a possible D gene (5 bases). CDR1 GTSNPN and CDR2 SVGIG come from the germline V gene (reference sequence). V was clipped by 0 bases and J by 11 bases, with 14 bases between them. The CDR3 loop spans 14 amino acids.

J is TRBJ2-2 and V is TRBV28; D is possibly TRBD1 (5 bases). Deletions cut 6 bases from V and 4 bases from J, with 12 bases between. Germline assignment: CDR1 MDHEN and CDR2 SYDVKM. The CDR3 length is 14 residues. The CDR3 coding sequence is TGTGCCAGCAGGGTAGGGGCAGGCACCGGGGAGCTGTTTTTT. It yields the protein CASRVGAGTGELFF.

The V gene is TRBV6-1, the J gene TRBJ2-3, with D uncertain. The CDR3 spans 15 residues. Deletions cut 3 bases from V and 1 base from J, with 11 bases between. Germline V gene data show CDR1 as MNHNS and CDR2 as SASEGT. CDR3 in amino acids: CASSDFASGTDTQYF. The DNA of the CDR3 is TGTGCCAGCAGTGACTTCGCCAGCGGCACAGATACGCAGTATTTT.

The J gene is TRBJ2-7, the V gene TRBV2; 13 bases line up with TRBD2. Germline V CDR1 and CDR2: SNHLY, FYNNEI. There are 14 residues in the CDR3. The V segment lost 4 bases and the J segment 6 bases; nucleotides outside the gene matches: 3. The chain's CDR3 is CASSVTSGRPEQYF. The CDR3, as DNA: TGTGCCAGCAGTGTGACTAGCGGGAGGCCCGAGCAGTACTTC. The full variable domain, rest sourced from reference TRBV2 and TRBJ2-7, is EPEVTQTPSHQVTQMGQEVILRCVPISNHLYFYWYRQILGQKVEFLVSFYNNEISEKSEIFDDQFSVERPDGSNFTLKIRSTKLEDSAMYFCASSVTSGRPEQYFGPGTRLTVT.

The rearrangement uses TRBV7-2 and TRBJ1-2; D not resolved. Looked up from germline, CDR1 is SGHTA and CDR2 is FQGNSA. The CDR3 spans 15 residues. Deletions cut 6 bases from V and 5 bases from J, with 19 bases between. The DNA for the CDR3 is TGTGCCAGCAGTTTAAAGGCAGCAGTAGTGTATGGCTACACCTTC. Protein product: CASSLKAAVVYGYTF. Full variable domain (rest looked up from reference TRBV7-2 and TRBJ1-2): GAGVSQSPSNKVTEKGKDVELRCDPISGHTALYWYRQSLGQGLEFLIYFQGNSAPDKSGLPSDRFSAERTGGSVSTLTIQRTQQEDSAVYLCASSLKAAVVYGYTFGSGTRLTVV.

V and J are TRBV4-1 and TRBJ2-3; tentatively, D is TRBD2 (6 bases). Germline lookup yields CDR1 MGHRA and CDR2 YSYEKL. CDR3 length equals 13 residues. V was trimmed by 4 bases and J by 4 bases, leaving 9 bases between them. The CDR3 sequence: CASSPRLADTQYF. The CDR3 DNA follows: TGCGCCAGCAGCCCCCGACTAGCAGATACGCAGTATTTT.

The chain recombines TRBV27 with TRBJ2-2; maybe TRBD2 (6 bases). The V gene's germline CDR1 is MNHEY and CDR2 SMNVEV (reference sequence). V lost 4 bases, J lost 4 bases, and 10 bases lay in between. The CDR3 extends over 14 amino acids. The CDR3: CASSSGLSTGELFF. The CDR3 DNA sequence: TGTGCCAGCAGTTCGGGACTGAGCACCGGGGAGCTGTTTTTT.

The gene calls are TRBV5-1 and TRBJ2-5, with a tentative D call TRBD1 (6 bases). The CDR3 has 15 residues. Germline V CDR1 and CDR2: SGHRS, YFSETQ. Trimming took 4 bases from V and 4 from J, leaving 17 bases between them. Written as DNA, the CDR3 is TGCGCCAGCAGCCAAATCGGTGGGGGCCGAGAGACCCAGTACTTC. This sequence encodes CASSQIGGGRETQYF.

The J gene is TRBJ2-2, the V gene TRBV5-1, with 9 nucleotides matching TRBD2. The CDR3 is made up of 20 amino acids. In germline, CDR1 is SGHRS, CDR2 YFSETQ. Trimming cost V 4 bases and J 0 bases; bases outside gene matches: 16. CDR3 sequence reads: CASSVDGIVTSGSNTGELFF. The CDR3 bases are TGCGCCAGCAGCGTAGACGGGATTGTGACTAGCGGTTCGAACACCGGGGAGCTGTTTTTT. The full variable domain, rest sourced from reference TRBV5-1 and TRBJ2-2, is KAGVTQTPRYLIKTRGQQVTLSCSPISGHRSVSWYQQTPGQGLQFLFEYFSETQRNKGNFPGRFSGRQFSNSRSEMNVSTLELGDSALYLCASSVDGIVTSGSNTGELFFGEGSRLTVL.

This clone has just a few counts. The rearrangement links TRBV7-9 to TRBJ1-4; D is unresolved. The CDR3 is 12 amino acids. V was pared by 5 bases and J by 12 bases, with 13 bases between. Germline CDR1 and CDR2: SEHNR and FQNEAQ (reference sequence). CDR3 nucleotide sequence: TGTGCCAGCAGCCCGGATCGATGGGAACTGTTTTTT. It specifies CASSPDRWELFF. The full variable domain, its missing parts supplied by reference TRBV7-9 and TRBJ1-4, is DTGVSQNPRHKITKRGQNVTFRCDPISEHNRLYWYRQTLGQGPEFLTYFQNEAQLEKSRLLSDRFSAERPKGSFSTLEIQRTEQGDSAMYLCASSPDRWELFFGSGTQLSVL.